The T cell receptor (beta chain) described here comes from a study of blood T cell repertoires in COVID-19. This CDR3 is 15 amino acids long. Germline V gene data show CDR1 as SGHTA and CDR2 as FQGNSA. The V segment lost 5 bases and the J segment 1 base; nucleotides outside the gene matches: 7. The data were produced by immunoSEQ multiplex PCR, yet TCRdb's version contains in-frame clones alone and is incomplete. The sample yields roughly 120,000 clones, about four fifths seen once. The V gene is TRBV7-2, the J gene TRBJ2-5; 7 bases align to TRBD2. The sequence came from a woman aged 60 to 75 with acute or convalescent COVID-19. Sequenced: peripheral blood. The CDR3 protein is CASSRSGGPQETQYF. The CDR3 DNA follows: TGTGCCAGCAGCCGGTCGGGGGGACCCCAAGAGACCCAGTACTTC.